The T cell receptor beta chain under discussion was sequenced for a study of blood T cell repertoires in COVID-19. Clones were sequenced by immunoSEQ multiplex PCR, and TCRdb holds only the in-frame ones, with some missing. In the table there are roughly 43,000 clones, around 87% of which are singletons. Trimming cost V 2 bases and J 1 base, with 11 bases left between them. The CDR3 length is 14 residues. Germline V gives CDR1 GTSNPN, CDR2 SVGIG (reference sequence). The sequence was obtained from a woman in her forties or fifties who had recovered from COVID-19. This chain connects TRBV30 to TRBJ1-2; no reliable D call. Sequenced: PBMCs or T cells enriched from blood (not recorded which). This CDR3 reads CAWSRMGSNYGYTF. The CDR3 DNA sequence: TGTGCCTGGAGTCGTATGGGGAGTAACTATGGCTACACCTTC.